Presented here are 4 T cell receptor beta chains from one specimen sequenced in a study of T cell clonotyping in hematopoietic cell transplantation. TCRdb's table, derived via immunoSEQ multiplex PCR, lists solely in-frame clones and lacks some. The sample includes more than 12,000 clones, roughly 64% of them seen just once. Source material: PBMCs. The source of these receptors is a human donor who either received an allogeneic hematopoietic cell transplant for a myeloid malignancy or was a related donor (not recorded which). Some clones in this sample may be carry-over from other donors' samples.

The chain recombines TRBV2 with TRBJ1-5; 12 nucleotides match TRBD1. This CDR3 contains 17 residues. Germline CDR1 and CDR2: SNHLY and FYNNEI. V was pared by 6 bases and J by 7 bases, with 13 bases of the junction left unmatched. The CDR3 DNA reads TGTGCCAGCAGACCTCCCCGCCGGGACAGGGGGCAACAGCCCCAGCATTTT. Its translation: CASRPPRRDRGQQPQHF.

The rearrangement uses TRBV14 and TRBJ2-3, with D unclear. The CDR3 has 14 residues. Trimming removed 4 bases at V and 0 bases at J, with 8 bases between. The germline V gene encodes CDR1 SGHDN and CDR2 FVKESK. CDR3 in amino acids: CASSLGRSTDTQYF. The CDR3 DNA is TGTGCCAGCAGCCTAGGACGGAGCACAGATACGCAGTATTTT.

The chain has TRBV9 and TRBJ2-5, with D hard to call. The CDR3 runs to 12 residues. Germline lookup yields CDR1 SGDLS and CDR2 YYNGEE. Trimming shortened V by 6 bases and J by 0 bases, and 6 bases separated the two germline ends. CDR3 in amino acids: CASNLYQETQYF. The CDR3 bases are TGTGCCAGCAATTTGTACCAAGAGACCCAGTACTTC.

The chain couples TRBV25-1 to TRBJ2-7; D not resolved. Germline CDR1 is MGHDK and CDR2 is SYGVNS. V was shortened by 5 bases and J by 3 bases, with 14 bases between the two germline ends. This CDR3 has 14 amino acids. This CDR3 reads CASSPRPVGYEQYF. DNA of the CDR3: TGTGCCAGCAGTCCACGGCCTGTGGGCTACGAGCAGTACTTC.